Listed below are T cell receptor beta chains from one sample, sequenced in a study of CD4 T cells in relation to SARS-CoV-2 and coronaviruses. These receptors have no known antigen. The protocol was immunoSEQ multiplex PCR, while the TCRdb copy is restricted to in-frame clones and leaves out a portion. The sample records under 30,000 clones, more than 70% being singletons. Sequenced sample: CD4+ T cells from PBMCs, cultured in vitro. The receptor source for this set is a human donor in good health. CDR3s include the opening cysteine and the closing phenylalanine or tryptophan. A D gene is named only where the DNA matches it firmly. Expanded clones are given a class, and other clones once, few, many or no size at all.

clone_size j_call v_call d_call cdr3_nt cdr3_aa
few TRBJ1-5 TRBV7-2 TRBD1 TGTGCCAGCAGCCGGACAGGGGGCAGCAATCAGCCCCAGCATTTT CASSRTGGSNQPQHF
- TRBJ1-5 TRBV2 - TGTGCCAGCAAGGCCAGGCAGGGAGGTCAGCCCCAGCATTTT CASKARQGGQPQHF
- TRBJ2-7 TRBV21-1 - TGTGCCAGCAGCGGGAACGAGCAGTACTTC CASSGNEQYF
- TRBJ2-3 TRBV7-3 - TGTGCCAGCAGCTTAAAGACCGGAGGGGGTTTTGGTACGCAGTATTTT CASSLKTGGGFGTQYF
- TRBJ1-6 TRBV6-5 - TGTGCCAGCAGTTACGATAAGGGCCCTAATTCACCCCTCCACTTT CASSYDKGPNSPLHF
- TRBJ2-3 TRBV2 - TGTGCCAGCAGCGAGGGGGGGTTTAGCACAGATACGCAGTATTTT CASSEGGFSTDTQYF
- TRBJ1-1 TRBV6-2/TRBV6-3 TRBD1 TGTGCCAGCAGTTCAGACAGGGGGCAGAGGAAGAACACTGAAGCTTTCTTT CASSSDRGQRKNTEAFF
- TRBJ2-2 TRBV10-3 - TGTGCCATCAGTGCGCGGACCCAAAACGGGGAGCTGTTTTTT CAISARTQNGELFF
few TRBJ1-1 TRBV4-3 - TGCGCCAGCAGCCAGAGACCCCACCACACTGAAGCTTTCTTT CASSQRPHHTEAFF
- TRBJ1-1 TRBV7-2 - TGTGCCAGCAGCCCCATTGGGGTAGTAGACACTGAAGCTTTCTTT CASSPIGVVDTEAFF
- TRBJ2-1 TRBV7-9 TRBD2 TGTGCCAGCAGCTTAGGTCTAGCGGGAGGGGCCTACAATGAGCAGTTCTTC CASSLGLAGGAYNEQFF
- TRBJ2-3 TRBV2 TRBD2 TGTGCCAGCAGTGAAGTCGGGGGGGAGGGGGTAGATACGCAGTATTTT CASSEVGGEGVDTQYF
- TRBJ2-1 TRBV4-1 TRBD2 TGCGCCAGCAGCCAACTAGCGGGAGTAATAAATGAGCAGTTCTTC CASSQLAGVINEQFF
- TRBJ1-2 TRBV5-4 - TGTGCCAGCAGAGAAACCGGGGCCTATGGCTACACCTTC CASRETGAYGYTF
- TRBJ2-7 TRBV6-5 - TGTGCCAGCAGTAACTCAGGGAGCGAGCAGTACTTC CASSNSGSEQYF
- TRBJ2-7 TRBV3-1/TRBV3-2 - TGTGCCAGCAGCCCCCAGGGGTACGAGCAGTACTTC CASSPQGYEQYF
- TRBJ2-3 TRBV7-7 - TGTGCTAGCAGCTTAACGTTTGGTAGCACAGATACGCAGTATTTT CASSLTFGSTDTQYF
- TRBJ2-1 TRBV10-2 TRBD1 TGCGCCAGCAGTGACCAGGCGGACAGGGGTGAGCAGTTCTTC CASSDQADRGEQFF
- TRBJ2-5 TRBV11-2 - TGTGCCAGCAGCCCAATCGTGTCTCCGGGGGAGACCCAGTACTTC CASSPIVSPGETQYF
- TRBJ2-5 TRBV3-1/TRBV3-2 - TGTGCCAGCAGCCCGAACAGCGCTGAGACCCAGTACTTC CASSPNSAETQYF
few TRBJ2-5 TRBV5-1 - TGCGCCAGCAGCTTGGGAAGGGGATGGTTGCGATACCAAGAGACCCAGTACTTC CASSLGRGWLRYQETQYF
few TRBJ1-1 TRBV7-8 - TGTGCCAGCAGCAGGTTTAGGAACACTGAAGCTTTCTTT CASSRFRNTEAFF
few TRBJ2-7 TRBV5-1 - TGCGCCAGCAGCTTGGATGGGACAACGAACTACGAGCAGTACTTC CASSLDGTTNYEQYF
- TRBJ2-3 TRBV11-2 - TGTGCCAGCAGCTTAGTGGGGTCTGCGCAGTATTTT CASSLVGSAQYF
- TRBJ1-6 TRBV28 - TGTGCCAGCAGTTTGAGGAGCTATAATTCACCCCTCCACTTT CASSLRSYNSPLHF
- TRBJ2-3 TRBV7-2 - TGTGCCAGCGTACCCCCGGGCCTAAGCACAGATACGCAGTATTTT CASVPPGLSTDTQYF
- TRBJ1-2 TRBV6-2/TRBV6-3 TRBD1 TGTGCCAGCAGTTACGTAACAGGGGATTATGGCTACACCTTC CASSYVTGDYGYTF
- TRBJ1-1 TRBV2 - TGTGCCAGCACATTCCGCTTGCGGGTGGAAGCTTTCTTT CASTFRLRVEAFF
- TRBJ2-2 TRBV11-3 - TGTGCCAGCAGCTTAAATCTGCAGGGGGAGCTGTTTTTT CASSLNLQGELFF
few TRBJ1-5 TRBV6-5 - TGTGCCAGCAACAACCCCGGGTTTGTGCCCCAGCATTTT CASNNPGFVPQHF
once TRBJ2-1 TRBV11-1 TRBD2 TGTGCCAGCAGCGCTTCCGGGACTAGCGCCTACAATGAGCAGTTCTTC CASSASGTSAYNEQFF
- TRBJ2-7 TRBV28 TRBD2 TGTGCCAGCAGGACTAGCGGGAGTAAAGAGCAGTACTTC CASRTSGSKEQYF
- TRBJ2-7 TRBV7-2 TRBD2 TGTGCCAGCGGGACTAGCGGGAGTTACGAGCAGTACTTC CASGTSGSYEQYF
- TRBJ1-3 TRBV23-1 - TGCGCCAGCAGCCTATGGGACCCTTCTGGAAACACCATATATTTT CASSLWDPSGNTIYF
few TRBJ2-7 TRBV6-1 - TGTGCCAGCAGTGGAGTCCGGGGGCAATACTCCTACGAGCAGTACTTC CASSGVRGQYSYEQYF
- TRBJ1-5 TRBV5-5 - TGTGCCAGCAGCTTGTCGGGGGAAACAACTCAGCCCCAGCATTTT CASSLSGETTQPQHF
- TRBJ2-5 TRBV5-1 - TGCGCCAGCAGCTTCGGACTGGCCCACGAGACCCAGTACTTC CASSFGLAHETQYF
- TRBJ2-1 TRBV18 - TGTGCCAGCTCACCTTCTAGCTTGGCCTACAATGAGCAGTTCTTC CASSPSSLAYNEQFF
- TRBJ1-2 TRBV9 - TGTGCCAGCAGCGTAGTCCCCAGCTATGGCTACACCTTC CASSVVPSYGYTF
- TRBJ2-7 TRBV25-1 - TGTGCCAGCAGTGCCCCCGGGACTCATAACGAGCAGTACTTC CASSAPGTHNEQYF
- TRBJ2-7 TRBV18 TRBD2 TGTGCCAGCTCACTCTTAGCGGGATTCAGCTACGAGCAGTACTTC CASSLLAGFSYEQYF
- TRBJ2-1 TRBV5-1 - TGCGCCAGCAGCGCCTCTAGCAGCAATGAGCAGTTCTTC CASSASSSNEQFF
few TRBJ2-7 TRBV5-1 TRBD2 TGCGCCAGCAGCTCGGGACTAGCGGCCTACGAGCAGTACTTC CASSSGLAAYEQYF
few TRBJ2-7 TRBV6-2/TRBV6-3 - TGTGCCAGCAGTTACTCGATATTCTCCTACGAGCAGTACTTC CASSYSIFSYEQYF
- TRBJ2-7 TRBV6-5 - TGTGCCAGCAACCCCCGGATCTACGAGCAGTACTTC CASNPRIYEQYF
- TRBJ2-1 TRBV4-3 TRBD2 TGCGCCAGCAGCCGGGAGACCGGGACTAGCGCGAAAGAGCAGTTCTTC CASSRETGTSAKEQFF
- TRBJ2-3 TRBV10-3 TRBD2 TGTGCCATCGGCGTATCGGGGGGGAAAACAGATACGCAGTATTTT CAIGVSGGKTDTQYF
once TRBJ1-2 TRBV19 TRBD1 TGTGCCAGTAGTACTCGGACAGGACCCTATGGCTACACCTTC CASSTRTGPYGYTF
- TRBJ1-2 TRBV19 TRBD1 TGTGCCAGTACGCGAGTCTTAAGGCAGGGGGCCTATGGCTACACCTTC CASTRVLRQGAYGYTF
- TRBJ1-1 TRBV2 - TGTGCCAGCAGTGAAAGCAGAGGACACCCGAACACTGAAGCTTTCTTT CASSESRGHPNTEAFF